This T cell receptor (beta chain) was sequenced in a study of vaccination effects on CD4 cells after COVID-19. General observations from the study: In healthy vaccinees, only 1 of 255 vaccine-induced clones cross-reacted with common cold coronaviruses.

V was cut by 3 bases and J by 6 bases, with 12 bases left in between. Germline loops: CDR1 GTSNPN, CDR2 SVGIG (reference sequence). The CDR3 consists of 13 residues. Of note for this clone: Antigen specificity is unknown.

Sequencing followed a ViraFEST assay step that expanded antigen-specific CD4+ T cells with viral peptide pools. Subsequent to 10 days of culture, CD4+ T cells were isolated. Each participant received a vaccine that was either BNT162b2 or mRNA-1273, given as two doses. A half-medium replacement with IL-2 medium was carried out on days 3 and 7. Profiling relied on immunoSEQ multiplex PCR, and the TCRdb table lists in-frame clones only, not all of them. The repertoire holds about 59,000 clones, with under 80% as singletons. This sequence was found in a human donor who received a COVID-19 vaccine. The chain combines TRBV30 with TRBJ1-5; D ambiguous. The source was CD4+ T cells from PBMCs cultured with HCoV-OC43 spike peptides, collected after COVID-19 vaccination. Subset denoted: HCoV-OC43 spike overlapping peptide pool stimulation. In DNA, the CDR3 is TGTGCCTGGAGCGCGGGAAATGGTCAGCCCCAGCATTTT. Its protein product is CAWSAGNGQPQHF.